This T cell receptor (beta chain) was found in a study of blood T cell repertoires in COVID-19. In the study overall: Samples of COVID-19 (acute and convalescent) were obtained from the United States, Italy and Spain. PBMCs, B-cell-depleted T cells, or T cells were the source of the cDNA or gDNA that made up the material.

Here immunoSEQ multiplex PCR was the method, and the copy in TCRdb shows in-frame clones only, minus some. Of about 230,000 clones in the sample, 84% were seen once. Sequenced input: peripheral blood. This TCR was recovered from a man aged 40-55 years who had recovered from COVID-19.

The DNA for the CDR3 is TGTGCCAGCAGCTTAGGGGGCCAGGGTAATGAAAAACTGTTTTTT. Residues: CASSLGGQGNEKLFF. The genes are TRBV7-9 and TRBJ1-4; D might be TRBD1 (5 bases). Trimming took off 1 base at V and 4 bases at J, with 10 bases between the two ends. CDR1 and CDR2 from the germline V gene are SEHNR and FQNEAQ (reference sequence). The CDR3 extends over 15 amino acids.